The rows below give T cell receptor beta chains drawn from one sample of a study of blood T cell repertoires in COVID-19. The method was immunoSEQ multiplex PCR; TCRdb's version includes in-frame clones alone and lacks a portion of them. The table has about 70,000 clones, approximately 91% seen once. Material: peripheral blood. The receptor source for this set is a middle-aged man with COVID-19, enrolled during active disease. Both conserved end residues are part of each CDR3. The order of the fields is clone size, V gene, J gene, D gene, CDR3 protein, CDR3 DNA. D genes are given only for firm matches. The size field is filled for only some rows; it gives once, few, many or a size class.

>NA|TRBV5-1|TRBJ1-1|NA
CASRVAGKDTEAFF
TGCGCCAGCAGGGTGGCAGGGAAGGACACTGAAGCTTTCTTT
>NA|TRBV12-3/TRBV12-4|TRBJ1-1|NA
CASSFRRGTEAFF
TGTGCCAGCAGTTTCCGGCGGGGGACTGAAGCTTTCTTT
>NA|TRBV28|TRBJ2-7|TRBD1
CASSSRGQDFEQYF
TGTGCCAGCAGTTCCAGGGGGCAAGATTTTGAGCAGTACTTC
>NA|TRBV6-2/TRBV6-3|TRBJ1-6|NA
CASSYRGAGSNSPLHF
TGTGCCAGCAGTTACCGGGGAGCAGGATCCAATTCACCCCTCCACTTT
>NA|TRBV7-9|TRBJ1-3|TRBD1
CASSSRTGDHTIYF
TGTGCCAGCAGCTCCCGGACAGGGGATCACACCATATATTTT
>few|TRBV19|TRBJ1-3|NA
CASSMNRLLSGNTIYF
TGTGCCAGTAGTATGAACCGGTTACTCTCTGGAAACACCATATATTTT
>NA|TRBV6-6|TRBJ1-6|NA
CASRRSSDGSYNSPLHF
TGTGCCAGCAGACGATCCAGCGACGGCTCCTATAATTCACCCCTCCACTTT
>NA|TRBV20-1|TRBJ1-5|NA
CSASRMEGPQPQHF
TGCAGTGCTAGTCGGATGGAGGGGCCGCAGCCCCAGCATTTT
>once|TRBV4-1|TRBJ1-1|NA
CASSAGQRIIKNTEAFF
TGCGCCAGCAGCGCCGGACAGCGTATCATTAAGAACACTGAAGCTTTCTTT
>NA|TRBV18|TRBJ2-2|TRBD1
CASSPPGTGGSDGELFF
TGTGCCAGCTCACCACCGGGGACAGGGGGCTCGGACGGGGAGCTGTTTTTT
>NA|TRBV24-1|TRBJ2-1|NA
CATSDPARAVEQFF
TGTGCCACCAGTGACCCGGCCAGGGCCGTTGAGCAGTTCTTC
>NA|TRBV3-1/TRBV3-2|TRBJ2-5|TRBD2
CASSTRLAGRQETQYF
TGTGCCAGCAGCACCCGACTAGCGGGTCGACAAGAGACCCAGTACTTC
>NA|TRBV19|TRBJ2-3|TRBD2
CASSNSGGIDTQYF
TGTGCCAGTAGTAACAGCGGGGGAATAGATACGCAGTATTTT
>NA|TRBV9|TRBJ2-5|TRBD2
CASSLAGLAESGPETQYF
TGTGCCAGCAGCCTCGCGGGACTAGCTGAATCCGGACCAGAGACCCAGTACTTC
>NA|TRBV28|TRBJ1-4|TRBD1
CASRPFGQGGNEKLFF
TGTGCCAGCAGACCATTCGGACAGGGGGGTAATGAAAAACTGTTTTTT
>NA|TRBV10-3|TRBJ2-2|NA
CAISDRPGQYGSGELFF
TGTGCCATCAGTGATCGACCCGGACAGTACGGTTCCGGGGAGCTGTTTTTT
>few|TRBV19|TRBJ2-3|TRBD2
CASSYSLAGIDTQYF
TGTGCCAGTAGTTATAGCCTAGCGGGAATAGATACGCAGTATTTT